The text below deals with one T cell receptor (beta chain). The antigen remains unidentified. The sample is drawn from a study of cytomegalovirus exposure and HLA in healthy donors. PCR primers comprised 60 Vbeta and 13 Jbeta primers. In the original processing: Later, an analysis found about 80 million unique TCR beta chains, and 10 million to 11 million of these were shared. Measured with immunoSEQ multiplex PCR; TCRdb has only the in-frame clones, and not every one. V and J calls plus clone size are reproduced from that table; the DNA served to infer D and trimming. The sample records around 70,000 clones, around 76% being singletons. Study results and caveats: Analyzed later, most CMV-associated TCR beta chains appeared HLA-restricted. The authors reported that TCR beta sequences could predict HLA-A and HLA-B alleles. These predictions were accurate for most subjects in the first cohort.

The CDR3 runs 13 residues. V lost 2 bases to trimming and J lost 2 bases, with 7 bases between them. The germline V gene encodes CDR1 SGHRS and CDR2 YFSETQ. This sequence joins TRBV5-1 and TRBJ1-2; D gene ambiguous. The sequence came from a male donor in good health and CMV-seropositive. Sequencing used PBMCs. As DNA, the CDR3 is TGCGCCAGCAGCTTTAGCGAAAACTATGGCTACACCTTC. It is translated as CASSFSENYGYTF.